One and the same sample provided the 26 T cell receptor beta chains below, sequenced in a study of T cell repertoires in cytomegalovirus infection. TCRdb redid the calling of the reads with MiXCR, one entry per CDR3 protein. Of around 200,000 distinct CDR3 sequences in the sample, about 40% are singletons; the top ten hold around 60%. These receptors' targets are unknown. This material consisted of CD8+ T cells from cultured PBMCs, taken from culture after CMV antigen stimulation. These receptors all stem from a human donor in good health (CMV status not recorded). Some clones in this sample may be carry-over from other donors' samples.

This sequence joins TRBV27 and TRBJ2-1, with 7 bases fitting TRBD1. The ends lost 4 bases at V and 8 bases at J; junction bases unmatched: 2. The CDR3 has 12 amino acids. The germline CDR1 and CDR2 sequences are MNHEY and SMNVEV (reference sequence). CDR3 bases: TGTGCCAGCAGTTCGACAGGGTATGAGCAGTTCTTC. It encodes CASSSTGYEQFF.

The chain uses TRBV11-2 and TRBJ1-6, with D perhaps TRBD1 (6 bases). This CDR3 spans 14 amino acids. Germline V CDR1 and CDR2: SGHAT, FQNNGV. The germline V and J ends were trimmed by 5 bases and 7 bases, with 12 bases remaining between them. Written as DNA, the CDR3 is TGTGCCAGCAGCCCCCAGGGGCGGAATTCACCCCTCCACTTT. It codes for CASSPQGRNSPLHF.

CDR3 DNA: TGTGCCAGCAGTCCGGGACTCAAATACTACGAGCAGTACTTC. Translating gives CASSPGLKYYEQYF. The chain has TRBV27 and TRBJ2-7; D is perhaps TRBD2 (6 bases). The CDR3 runs to 14 residues. Trimming pared 5 bases from V and 3 bases from J, leaving 14 bases between. Per the germline V gene, CDR1 is MNHEY and CDR2 is SMNVEV (reference sequence).

The chain is built from TRBV7-6 and TRBJ1-4, with 7 bases identical to TRBD1. The CDR3 sequence is 15 residues long. The V segment lost 4 bases and the J segment 7 bases; nucleotides outside the gene matches: 9. Germline CDR1 reads SGHVS; CDR2 reads FNYEAQ. CDR3 amino acids: CASSSTGVGGEKLFF. For the CDR3, the DNA is TGTGCCAGCAGCTCAACAGGGGTCGGAGGTGAAAAACTGTTTTTT.

This clonotype was found a few times. CDR3 loop: CASSWLSSGGGNEQFF. The CDR3 DNA is TGCGCCAGCAGCTGGCTCTCTAGCGGGGGGGGGAATGAGCAGTTCTTC. The chain combines TRBV5-1 with TRBJ2-1, with TRBD2 matching over 12 bases. The CDR3 length is 16 residues. With 3 bases clipped from V and 7 bases from J, the junction kept 8 bases outside the gene matches. Germline V gene lookup returns CDR1 SGHRS and CDR2 YFSETQ.

The V and J genes are TRBV2 and TRBJ2-3; 7 nucleotides match TRBD2. J gave up 3 bases and V 5 bases, and 2 bases lay outside the gene matches. CDR1 and CDR2 (germline): SNHLY, FYNNEI. The CDR3 spans 13 residues. The CDR3 here is CASSRLATDTQYF. In DNA form, the CDR3 reads TGTGCCAGCAGTAGACTAGCAACAGATACGCAGTATTTT.

The genes are TRBV12-3 or TRBV12-4 and TRBJ2-5; D might be TRBD1 (5 bases). V lost 3 bases and J lost 2, with 13 bases in between. The CDR3 runs 15 residues. The CDR3 region is CASSFWRPGQETQYF. The CDR3 coding sequence is TGTGCCAGCAGTTTTTGGCGGCCAGGGCAAGAGACCCAGTACTTC.

This clonotype appeared a few times. The genes are TRBV5-1 and TRBJ2-4; possibly TRBD2 for D (5 bases). The CDR3 loop spans 14 amino acids. V dropped 4 bases and J dropped 2 bases, with 10 bases sitting between them. Germline loops: CDR1 SGHRS, CDR2 YFSETQ. The CDR3 DNA reads as TGCGCCAGCAGCGAAGGACTTACCAAAAACATTCAGTACTTC. Translating it yields CASSEGLTKNIQYF.

The J gene is TRBJ1-1, the V gene TRBV7-3; D may be TRBD1 (5 bases). The CDR3 consists of 15 residues. V lost 1 base and J lost 4, with 13 bases in between. CDR1 is SGHTA and CDR2 is FQGTGA in the germline V gene. CDR3 in amino acids: CASSLKQGGFTEAFF. CDR3 DNA sequence: TGTGCCAGCAGCTTAAAGCAGGGTGGGTTCACTGAAGCTTTCTTT.

This rearrangement joins TRBV5-6 to TRBJ1-2, with a weak D call TRBD1 (6 bases). Germline CDR1 SGHDT, CDR2 YYEEEE. CDR3 length equals 13 residues. V was trimmed by 1 base and J by 6 bases, leaving 10 bases between them. The CDR3 reads CASSLLEGDGYTF. The CDR3 nucleotides read TGTGCCAGCAGCTTGTTGGAGGGGGATGGCTACACCTTC.

The rearrangement links TRBV7-6 to TRBJ2-6; D is undetermined. CDR3 size: 17 residues. Germline V gene sequence: CDR1 SGHVS, CDR2 FNYEAQ. Trimming took 5 bases from V and 3 from J, leaving 17 bases between them. This chain's CDR3 is CASSLGLVSYGANVLTF. The CDR3 coding sequence is TGTGCCAGCAGCCTCGGTTTAGTGTCGTATGGGGCCAACGTCCTGACTTTC. Drawing the rest from reference TRBV7-6 and TRBJ2-6, the complete variable domain is GAGVSQSPRYKVTKRGQDVALRCDPISGHVSLYWYRQALGQGPEFLTYFNYEAQQDKSGLPNDRFSAERPEGSISTLTIQRTEQRDSAMYRCASSLGLVSYGANVLTFGAGSRLTVL.

V usage is TRBV12-3 or TRBV12-4 and J usage is TRBJ2-3; possibly TRBD1 or TRBD2 for D (5 bases each). V lost 5 bases and J 2 bases, leaving 11 bases between the germline ends. This CDR3 has 14 residues. This CDR3 reads CASSTGTFTDTQYF. The CDR3, as DNA: TGTGCCAGCAGTACCGGGACGTTCACAGATACGCAGTATTTT.

The chain employs TRBV20-1 and TRBJ2-1; D is possibly TRBD1 (5 bases). Germline CDR1 DFQATT, CDR2 SNEGSKA (reference sequence). This CDR3 has 16 residues. Between the trimmed V and J ends, which lost 0 bases and 2 bases, there was a span of 14 bases. The CDR3 coding sequence is TGCAGTGCTAGAGATCTTTCAGGGTCTCCCTACAATGAGCAGTTCTTC. Amino acid sequence: CSARDLSGSPYNEQFF.

This clonotype appeared once. The chain has TRBV6-6 and TRBJ1-2; the D gene is possibly TRBD1 (5 bases). V dropped 7 bases and J dropped 6 bases, with 18 bases sitting between them. This CDR3 has 14 amino acids. Germline CDR1 reads MNHNY; CDR2 reads SVGAGI (reference sequence). The CDR3 DNA is TGTGCCAGCACCCCAATCGGGACCCAGGATGGCTACACCTTC. Translated: CASTPIGTQDGYTF.

This clonotype was observed a few times. The rearrangement links TRBV11-2 to TRBJ2-7; D unresolved. Germline CDR1 SGHAT, CDR2 FQNNGV. The length of the CDR3 is 15 residues. V lost 5 bases and J lost 0, with 14 bases in between. The CDR3 coding sequence is TGTGCCAGCAGCATAGGACGGCCGAGCTCCTACGAGCAGTACTTC. Translated, it gives CASSIGRPSSYEQYF.

The chain carries TRBV28 and TRBJ2-7; weak D call: TRBD1 (5 bases). CDR1 and CDR2 from the germline V gene are MDHEN and SYDVKM. The CDR3 contains 14 residues. Trimming pared 8 bases from V and 0 bases from J, leaving 14 bases between. The CDR3 DNA reads TGTGCCAGCCTCGATCACAGGTTCTCCTACGAGCAGTACTTC. Translation gives CASLDHRFSYEQYF.

V is TRBV4-3 and J is TRBJ2-5, with D perhaps matching TRBD2 (5 bases). The CDR3 has 13 amino acids. The germline V gene has CDR1 LGHNA and CDR2 YSLEER. V lost 4 bases to trimming and J lost 5 bases, with 11 bases between them. The CDR3 spells CASSPTTGETQYF. The CDR3 bases are TGCGCCAGCAGCCCGACTACGGGGGAGACCCAGTACTTC.

The chain uses TRBV7-2 and TRBJ1-5, with D uncertain. This CDR3 is built from 14 residues. Deletions cut 5 bases from V and 4 bases from J, with 12 bases between. Germline-derived CDR1 and CDR2 are SGHTA and FQGNSA. The chain's CDR3 is CASSPGRRNQPQHF. CDR3 coding DNA: TGTGCCAGCAGCCCCGGACGTCGGAATCAGCCCCAGCATTTT.

J is TRBJ1-2 and V is TRBV5-1; 8 nucleotides align to TRBD1. The CDR3 sequence is 14 residues long. The V gene end was trimmed by 5 bases and the J gene end by 6 bases; junction bases not matched to a gene: 9. Germline CDR1 is SGHRS and CDR2 is YFSETQ. The CDR3 nucleotides read TGCGCCAGCAGTCTCGACAGGGGTTTGGATGGCTACACCTTC. It is translated as CASSLDRGLDGYTF.

This clonotype was picked up a small number of times. V gene TRBV7-3 combines with J gene TRBJ1-5; D call uncertain. This CDR3 contains 18 residues. Germline-derived CDR1 and CDR2 are SGHTA and FQGTGA. V dropped 0 bases and J dropped 5 bases, with 20 bases sitting between them. The DNA for the CDR3 is TGTGCCAGCAGCTTAACAACCGCTGCGACATCTACCTATCAGCCCCAGCATTTT. Translated: CASSLTTAATSTYQPQHF.

This clonotype was seen many times. V and J are TRBV7-8 and TRBJ2-7; TRBD1 matches 8 bases. With 5 bases clipped from V and 2 bases from J, the junction kept 8 bases outside the gene matches. Germline CDR1 and CDR2: SGHVS and FQNEAQ. The CDR3 runs to 15 residues. CDR3 loop: CASSPRGTGAYEQYF. CDR3 bases: TGTGCCAGCAGCCCACGCGGGACAGGAGCCTACGAGCAGTACTTC. Complete variable domain (other parts from reference TRBV7-8 and TRBJ2-7): GAGVSQSPRYKVAKRGQDVALRCDPISGHVSLFWYQQALGQGPEFLTYFQNEAQLDKSGLPSDRFFAERPEGSVSTLKIQRTQQEDSAVYLCASSPRGTGAYEQYFGPGTRLTVT.

V usage is TRBV5-6 and J usage is TRBJ1-2; 9 nucleotides agree with TRBD1. The ends lost 2 bases at V and 8 bases at J; junction bases unmatched: 10. This CDR3 comprises 15 residues. Germline assignment: CDR1 SGHDT and CDR2 YYEEEE. The CDR3 bases are TGTGCCAGCAGCTTACAGGGGGCAGTGGAACTGGGCTACACCTTC. As protein: CASSLQGAVELGYTF.

This clonotype was found a few times. The chain recombines TRBV4-2 with TRBJ2-7; TRBD1 aligns across 9 bases. V gave up 0 bases and J gave up 0 bases; unmatched junction bases: 6. Germline V gene lookup returns CDR1 LGHNA and CDR2 YNFKEQ. The CDR3 sequence is 17 residues long. This CDR3 reads CASSQEGTGGASYEQYF. CDR3 nucleotides: TGTGCCAGCAGCCAAGAGGGAACAGGGGGCGCCTCCTACGAGCAGTACTTC.

Regarding this clonotype: One end of the junction does not line up with germline, which may come from a read error. The J gene is TRBJ2-2, the V gene TRBV12-3 or TRBV12-4; 7 nucleotides line up with TRBD2. CDR3 length equals 13 residues. The CDR3 nucleotides are TGCGCTATACAGGCTAGCGGTTCGAGTGAGCTGTTTTTT. This encodes CAIQASGSSELFF.

This clonotype appeared a few times. The chain links TRBV2 to TRBJ2-1; weak D call: TRBD2 (7 bases). CDR3 length: 13 residues. Germline CDR1 is SNHLY and CDR2 is FYNNEI. Trimming took 11 bases from V and 4 from J, leaving 15 bases between them. The CDR3 protein is CAGGGGSYNEQFF. The CDR3 nucleotides read TGTGCCGGGGGGGGCGGGAGTTACAATGAGCAGTTCTTC.

This rearrangement joins TRBV27 to TRBJ2-7; 11 positions agree with TRBD1. V was pared by 6 bases and J by 2 bases, with 9 bases of the junction left unmatched. The V gene's germline CDR1 is MNHEY and CDR2 SMNVEV (reference sequence). The CDR3 consists of 16 residues. CDR3 loop: CASSLSRGQGAYEQYF. The CDR3 DNA reads as TGTGCCAGCAGCCTCTCGCGGGGACAGGGGGCCTACGAGCAGTACTTC.